These 22 T cell receptor beta chains were sequenced from one sample in a study of blood T cell repertoires in COVID-19. Here immunoSEQ multiplex PCR was the method, and the copy in TCRdb shows in-frame clones only, minus some. The data show more than 95,000 clones, around nine tenths seen once. The source material was peripheral blood. Receptors were obtained from a human donor in a cohort sampled during active COVID-19.

This clone was counted a single time. The CDR3 end shows no conserved phenylalanine or tryptophan, and so a read error is likely. No DNA is shown, since the ends of the CDR3 on it are uncertain; the CDR3 is the one TCRdb lists. V is TRBV20-1 and J is TRBJ1-2; the D segment call TRBD1 is taken from the table without a DNA check. Counting both end residues, the CDR3 totals 8 amino acids. Germline CDR1 reads DFQATT; CDR2 reads SNEGSKA (reference sequence). This chain's CDR3 is CSARTGDL.

The chain joins TRBV5-4 to TRBJ2-7; 10 bases map to TRBD2. This CDR3 contains 15 residues. Unmatched junction bases numbered 7, after V lost 0 bases and J lost 7 bases. Germline-derived CDR1 and CDR2 are SGHNT and YYREEE (reference sequence). The CDR3 nucleotides are TGTGCCAGCAGCTTGGTAGCTAGCGGGGGTAAAGAGCAGTACTTC. Residues: CASSLVASGGKEQYF.

V gene TRBV9 combines with J gene TRBJ1-4, with D unclear. Germline V CDR1 and CDR2: SGDLS, YYNGEE. The CDR3 runs to 15 residues. Between the trimmed V and J ends, which lost 4 bases and 12 bases, there was a span of 22 bases. This CDR3 reads CASSSLTEPPGELFF. The CDR3 bases are TGTGCCAGCAGCTCCCTAACAGAACCTCCCGGGGAACTGTTTTTT.

The chain couples TRBV14 to TRBJ1-5; 10 bases align to TRBD1. The germline CDR1 and CDR2 sequences are SGHDN and FVKESK. This CDR3 has 14 residues. The V and J ends lost 4 bases and 13 bases, in that order; junction bases with no gene match: 10. CDR3 region: CASSLWDRGSTQHF. In DNA form, the CDR3 reads TGTGCCAGCAGCCTTTGGGACAGGGGAAGTACTCAGCATTTT.

The rearrangement joins TRBV6-6 to TRBJ1-1; a possible D gene is TRBD1 (5 bases). The CDR3 is made up of 15 amino acids. CDR1 is MNHNY and CDR2 is SVGAGI in the germline V gene (reference sequence). Deletions cut 0 bases from V and 7 bases from J, with 15 bases between. The CDR3 nucleotides read TGTGCCAGCAGTTACTCCAGCGCAGGGAAGATTGAAGCTTTCTTT. Amino acid sequence: CASSYSSAGKIEAFF.

The V gene is TRBV5-1, the J gene TRBJ2-3; 12 positions match TRBD2. This CDR3 region has 16 residues. V trimming: 6 bases; J trimming: 5 bases; junction bases outside the gene matches: 10. Germline values: CDR1 SGHRS, CDR2 YFSETQ. For the CDR3, the DNA is TGCGCCAGCACCGACCGACTAGCGGGAGAGGGAGATACGCAGTATTTT. Its translation: CASTDRLAGEGDTQYF.

V is TRBV18 and J is TRBJ2-3; D possibly corresponds to TRBD1 (7 bases). Germline loops: CDR1 KGHSH, CDR2 LQKENI. CDR3 length: 17 amino acids. Trimming took off 6 bases at V and 0 bases at J, with 19 bases between the two ends. DNA for the CDR3: TGTGCCAGCTCTCCCCAAGACAGGGACTTAAGCACAGATACGCAGTATTTT. The encoded protein is CASSPQDRDLSTDTQYF.

The V call is TRBV7-3, the J call TRBJ1-6, with TRBD1 as a possible D gene (5 bases). The germline V gene encodes CDR1 SGHTA and CDR2 FQGTGA. V lost 2 bases, J lost 6 bases, and 11 bases lay in between. CDR3 length: 15 amino acids. The CDR3 nucleotides read TGTGCCAGCAGCTTAGGTCGCAGGGTTAATTCACCCCTCCACTTT. This sequence encodes CASSLGRRVNSPLHF.

V gene TRBV18 combines with J gene TRBJ1-1; 8 nucleotides line up with TRBD1. Germline V gene sequence: CDR1 KGHSH, CDR2 LQKENI. Germline trimming cut 3 bases from V and 4 bases from J; bases unmatched to any gene: 4. The CDR3 runs 14 residues. CDR3 loop: CASSPGQGGTEAFF. Here the CDR3 DNA reads TGTGCCAGCTCACCCGGACAGGGTGGCACTGAAGCTTTCTTT.

V usage is TRBV6-5 and J usage is TRBJ1-4, with 9 bases that match TRBD1. V lost 6 bases, J lost 6 bases, and 5 bases stayed unmatched. Germline-derived CDR1 and CDR2 are MNHEY and SVGAGI. The CDR3 length is 14 residues. DNA of the CDR3: TGTGCCAGCAGAAACAGGGGGCGGGATGAAAAACTGTTTTTT. Translation gives CASRNRGRDEKLFF.

This clone was observed a handful of times. This chain joins TRBV4-2 and TRBJ2-2; a weak D match, TRBD1 (6 bases). Trimming removed 4 bases at V and 3 bases at J, with 15 bases between. Germline V gene data show CDR1 as LGHNA and CDR2 as YNFKEQ. This CDR3 has 16 residues. The CDR3 is CASSPRPGADTGELFF. In DNA, the CDR3 is TGTGCCAGCAGCCCTCGTCCAGGGGCTGACACCGGGGAGCTGTTTTTT.

The genes are TRBV4-1 and TRBJ1-6; no firm D call. Trimming shortened V by 1 base and J by 3 bases, and 7 bases separated the two germline ends. Germline CDR1 is MGHRA and CDR2 is YSYEKL. CDR3 length: 15 residues. Here the CDR3 reads CASSQGDNYNSPLHF. The CDR3 bases are TGCGCCAGCAGCCAAGGTGACAACTATAATTCACCCCTCCACTTT.

The chain recombines TRBV3-1 (or the pseudogene TRBV3-2) with TRBJ2-5, with a tentative D call TRBD2 (8 bases). Between the trimmed V and J ends, which lost 1 base and 5 bases, there was a span of 26 bases. This CDR3 contains 19 residues. Germline assignment: CDR1 LGHDT and CDR2 YNNKEL (reference sequence). CDR3 region: CASSQVGGRPGTSGETQYF. CDR3 in DNA: TGTGCCAGCAGCCAAGTAGGGGGCAGGCCCGGGACTAGTGGGGAGACCCAGTACTTC.

This chain uses TRBV3-1 (or the pseudogene TRBV3-2) with TRBJ1-6, with 7 nucleotides matching TRBD1. With 3 bases clipped from V and 10 bases from J, the junction kept 6 bases outside the gene matches. This CDR3 has 14 amino acids. Germline V gene sequence: CDR1 LGHDT, CDR2 YNNKEL (reference sequence). The CDR3 is CASSQQGGKSPLHF. The CDR3 DNA reads TGTGCCAGCAGCCAGCAGGGGGGTAAGTCACCCCTCCACTTT.

The V and J genes are TRBV29-1 and TRBJ1-1; 7 nucleotides agree with TRBD1. Looked up from germline, CDR1 is SQVTM and CDR2 is ANQGSEA. The CDR3 contains 13 residues. The CDR3 here is CSYTGTANTEAFF. CDR3 nucleotides: TGCAGTTATACCGGGACAGCGAACACTGAAGCTTTCTTT.

This sequence joins TRBV7-9 and TRBJ2-7; 8 bases fit TRBD1. Losses at the gene ends were 5 bases for V and 1 base for J; bases not matched to a gene: 10. Germline-derived CDR1 and CDR2 are SEHNR and FQNEAQ (reference sequence). The CDR3 loop spans 16 amino acids. The CDR3 DNA follows: TGTGCCAGCAGCGACCATCCCGGGACAGGTTCCTACGAGCAGTACTTC. Translated: CASSDHPGTGSYEQYF.

The V gene is TRBV28, the J gene TRBJ2-7, with unresolved D. The CDR3 has 11 residues. Germline V gene sequence: CDR1 MDHEN, CDR2 SYDVKM. V was shortened by 6 bases and J by 1 base, with 4 bases between the two germline ends. The CDR3 DNA follows: TGTGCCAGCAGCGGGTCCTACGAGCAGTACTTC. Protein product: CASSGSYEQYF.

This clone has just one count. The J gene is TRBJ2-5, the V gene TRBV5-4; the match to TRBD2 covers 13 bases. The trim removed 3 bases at V and 4 bases at J, leaving 3 bases unmatched. The V gene's germline CDR1 is SGHNT and CDR2 YYREEE (reference sequence). The CDR3 has 15 amino acids. The CDR3 region is CASSSLAGGLETQYF. CDR3 DNA sequence: TGTGCCAGCAGCTCACTAGCGGGGGGGTTAGAGACCCAGTACTTC.

This sequence joins TRBV15 and TRBJ2-1, with TRBD1 identical over 7 bases. Germline V gene data show CDR1 as LNHNV and CDR2 as YYDKDF (reference sequence). The CDR3 is 14 amino acids. The V segment lost 2 bases and the J segment 4 bases; nucleotides outside the gene matches: 2. The CDR3, as DNA: TGTGCCACCAGCAGACCGGGACAGTACAATGAGCAGTTCTTC. Protein sequence: CATSRPGQYNEQFF.

The chain is built from TRBV24-1 and TRBJ2-7; D gene unclear. This CDR3 has 13 residues. Germline V gene lookup returns CDR1 KGHDR and CDR2 SFDVKD. V was trimmed by 5 bases and J by 3 bases, leaving 10 bases between them. CDR3 DNA sequence: TGTGCCACCAGTGCCTCCTCGGGCTACGAGCAGTACTTC. It encodes CATSASSGYEQYF.

The chain is built from TRBV7-2 and TRBJ2-1, with 8 bases aligning to TRBD2. Germline values: CDR1 SGHTA, CDR2 FQGNSA. V trimming: 2 bases; J trimming: 5 bases; junction bases outside the gene matches: 11. The CDR3 length is 17 residues. The CDR3 loop is CASSLPYGGEVNNEQFF. Here the CDR3 DNA reads TGTGCCAGCAGCTTACCTTACGGGGGGGAGGTTAACAATGAGCAGTTCTTC.

Note on this clone: This specimen includes other DNA sequences encoding the same CDR3. The rearrangement links TRBV27 to TRBJ1-5, with 10 nucleotides matching TRBD1. The germline gives CDR1 MNHEY, CDR2 SMNVEV (reference sequence). Trimming removed 3 bases from V and 2 bases from J; junction bases left unmatched: 1. CDR3 length: 15 amino acids. For the CDR3, the DNA is TGTGCCAGCAGTTTGGGGACAGGGGGCAATCAGCCCCAGCATTTT. Translation: CASSLGTGGNQPQHF.